The 10 T cell receptor beta chains presented below share a single source sample, sequenced in a study of response to subunit inactivated influenza vaccine. TCRdb re-derived calls from the RT-PCR reads in MiXCR, one entry per CDR3 protein. The sample includes some 520,000 distinct CDR3 sequences, 16% of them seen just once. The source was CD4+ T cells sorted from PBMCs, collected around 25 months after vaccination. All receptors come from a man aged 50 to 69 who received an inactivated influenza vaccine.

This clonotype has more than one count but fewer than ten. This rearrangement joins TRBV6-2 or TRBV6-3 to TRBJ2-1, with 8 bases matching TRBD1. Germline V gene lookup returns CDR1 MNHEY and CDR2 SVGEGT. CDR3 length equals 17 residues. The V and J ends lost 7 bases and 3 bases, in that order; junction bases with no gene match: 14. CDR3 residues: CASISPRDRRSYNEQFF. The CDR3 coding sequence is TGTGCCAGCATCTCTCCCCGGGACAGGAGAAGCTACAATGAGCAGTTCTTC.

The chain joins TRBV29-1 to TRBJ2-1, with D unresolved. Trimming removed 1 base at V and 2 bases at J, with 3 bases between. The CDR3 totals 12 residues. Per germline, CDR1 SQVTM and CDR2 ANQGSEA. The CDR3 DNA reads as TGCAGCGTTGAAGGAACCTACAATGAGCAGTTCTTC. The encoded protein is CSVEGTYNEQFF.

This chain connects TRBV3-1 to TRBJ1-2; 9 nucleotides agree with TRBD1. The CDR3 runs to 16 residues. The germline V gene encodes CDR1 LGHDT and CDR2 YNNKEL (reference sequence). V lost 4 bases to trimming and J lost 3 bases; unmatched junction nucleotides: 9. The CDR3 DNA is TGTGCCAGCAGCCCTGTCCCGGGACAGGGATACTATGGCTACACCTTC. As protein: CASSPVPGQGYYGYTF. Together with reference TRBV3-1 and TRBJ1-2, the CDR3 gives the full variable domain: DTAVSQTPKYLVTQMGNDKSIKCEQNLGHDTMYWYKQDSKKFLKIMFSYNNKELIINETVPNRFSPKSPDKAHLNLHINSLELGDSAVYFCASSPVPGQGYYGYTFGSGTRLTVV.

This clonotype is a singleton in its sample. A much more abundant neighbour one base away suggests this may be a read error. The chain combines TRBV3-1 with TRBJ1-3; 8 nucleotides line up with TRBD1. CDR1 LGHDT and CDR2 YNNKEL come from the germline V gene (reference sequence). The CDR3 extends over 17 amino acids. The CDR3 loop is CASCQGGAGGTGNTIYF. The CDR3 region has the DNA TGTGCCAGCTGCCAAGGAGGGGCAGGGGGCACTGGAAACACCATATATTTT.

This clonotype has just a few counts. The genes are TRBV19 and TRBJ2-6, with D unresolved. Germline V CDR1 and CDR2: LNHDA, SQIVND (reference sequence). The V and J ends lost 5 bases and 4 bases respectively, with 12 bases between them. This CDR3 is 15 amino acids long. CDR3 residues: CASSPQNIGANVLTF. CDR3 DNA: TGTGCCAGTAGTCCCCAGAATATAGGGGCCAACGTCCTGACTTTC. The whole variable domain, filled in from reference TRBV19 and TRBJ2-6, reads DGGITQSPKYLFRKEGQNVTLSCEQNLNHDAMYWYRQDPGQGLRLIYYSQIVNDFQKGDIAEGYSVSREKKESFPLTVTSAQKNPTAFYLCASSPQNIGANVLTFGAGSRLTVL.

The chain joins TRBV9 to TRBJ2-7, with TRBD1 matching 8 bases. CDR3 length: 14 residues. V was clipped by 4 bases and J by 2 bases; unmatched bases: 5. Germline CDR1 and CDR2: SGDLS and YYNGEE. In DNA, the CDR3 is TGTGCCAGCAGCCTTACGGACAGGGCCTACGAGCAGTACTTC. Its protein is CASSLTDRAYEQYF.

CDR3 sequence reads: CASSLNSRPSTDTQYF. The CDR3 region has the DNA TGTGCCAGCAGCCTTAATAGCAGACCCAGCACAGATACGCAGTATTTT. V usage is TRBV3-1 and J usage is TRBJ2-3; no firm D call. Germline CDR1 and CDR2: LGHDT and YNNKEL (reference sequence). The V end was cut by 4 bases, the J end by 0 bases, with 14 bases between. The CDR3 loop spans 16 amino acids.

The V and J genes are TRBV9 and TRBJ2-3; 9 positions match TRBD2. The CDR3 contains 17 residues. The ends lost 1 base at V and 4 bases at J; junction bases unmatched: 10. Germline V CDR1 and CDR2: SGDLS, YYNGEE. The CDR3 nucleotides are TGTGCCAGCAGCGTAAGGAATAGCGGGAGTGGCTCAGATACGCAGTATTTT. It encodes CASSVRNSGSGSDTQYF. Based on the CDR3 plus reference TRBV9 and TRBJ2-3, the full variable domain is DSGVTQTPKHLITATGQRVTLRCSPRSGDLSVYWYQQSLDQGLQFLIQYYNGEERAKGNILERFSAQQFPDLHSELNLSSLELGDSALYFCASSVRNSGSGSDTQYFGPGTRLTVL.

Concerning this clonotype: The junction and the germline gene differ at one end; a read error may be behind it. V gene TRBV20-1 combines with J gene TRBJ1-1, with D unresolved. Germline CDR1 DFQATT, CDR2 SNEGSKA (reference sequence). The CDR3 consists of 16 residues. CDR3 sequence: CCARDPRGSLNTEAFF. The CDR3 DNA is TGCTGTGCTAGAGATCCTCGGGGTTCCCTCAACACTGAAGCTTTCTTT.

This clonotype was detected only a few times. V is TRBV6-1 and J is TRBJ2-3; TRBD2 aligns across 11 bases. This CDR3 region has 14 residues. Germline CDR1 MNHNS, CDR2 SASEGT. The J segment lost 7 bases and the V segment lost 8 bases, leaving 8 bases of the junction unmatched. CDR3 nucleotide sequence: TGTGCCAGCCGAACTAGCGGGAGTGGGAATACGCAGTATTTT. Translating gives CASRTSGSGNTQYF.